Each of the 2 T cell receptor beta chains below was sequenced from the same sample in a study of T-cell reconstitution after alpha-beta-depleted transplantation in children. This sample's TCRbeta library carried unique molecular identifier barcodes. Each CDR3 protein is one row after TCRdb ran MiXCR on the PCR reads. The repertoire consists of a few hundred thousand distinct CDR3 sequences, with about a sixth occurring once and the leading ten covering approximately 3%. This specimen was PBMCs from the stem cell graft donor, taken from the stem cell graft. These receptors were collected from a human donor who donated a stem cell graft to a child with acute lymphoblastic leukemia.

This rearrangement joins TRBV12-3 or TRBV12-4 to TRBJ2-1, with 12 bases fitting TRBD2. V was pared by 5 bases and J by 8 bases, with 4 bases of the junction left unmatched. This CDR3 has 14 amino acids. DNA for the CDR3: TGTGCCAGCAGTGGACTAGCGGGAAAGGATGAGCAGTTCTTC. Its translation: CASSGLAGKDEQFF.

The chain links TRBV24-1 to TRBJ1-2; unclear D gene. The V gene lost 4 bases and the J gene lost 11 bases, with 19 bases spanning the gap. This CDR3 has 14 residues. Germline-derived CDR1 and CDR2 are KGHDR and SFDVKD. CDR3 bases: TGTGCCACCAGTGACCCCCATTGGGATGAGGGTTACACCTTC. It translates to CATSDPHWDEGYTF.